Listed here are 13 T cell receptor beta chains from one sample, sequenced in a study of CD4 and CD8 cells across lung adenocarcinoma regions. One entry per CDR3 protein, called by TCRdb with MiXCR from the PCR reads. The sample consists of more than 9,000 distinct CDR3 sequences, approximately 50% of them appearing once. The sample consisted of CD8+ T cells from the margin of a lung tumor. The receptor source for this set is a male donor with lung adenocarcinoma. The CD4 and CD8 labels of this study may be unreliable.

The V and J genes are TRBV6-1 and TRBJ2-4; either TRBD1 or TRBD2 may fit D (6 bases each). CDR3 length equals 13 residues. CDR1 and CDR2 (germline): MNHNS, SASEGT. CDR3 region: CVRGMTSKNIQYF. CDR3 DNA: TGTGTCAGGGGTATGACTAGCAAAAACATTCAGTACTTC.

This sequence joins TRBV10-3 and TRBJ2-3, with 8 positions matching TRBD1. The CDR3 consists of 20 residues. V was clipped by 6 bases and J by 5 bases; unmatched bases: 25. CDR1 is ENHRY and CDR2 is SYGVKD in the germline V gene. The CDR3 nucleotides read TGTGCCATCAGCGTTGGAATAACCGGGACAGGTTCTGAGGGCGGAGATACGCAGTATTTT. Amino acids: CAISVGITGTGSEGGDTQYF.

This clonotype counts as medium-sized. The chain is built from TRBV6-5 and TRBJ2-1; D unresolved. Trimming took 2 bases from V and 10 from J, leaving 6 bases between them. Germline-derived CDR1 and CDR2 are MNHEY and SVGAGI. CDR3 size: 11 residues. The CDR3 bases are TGTGCCAGCAGTTACCTGAGGGAGCAGTTCTTC. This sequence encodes CASSYLREQFF.

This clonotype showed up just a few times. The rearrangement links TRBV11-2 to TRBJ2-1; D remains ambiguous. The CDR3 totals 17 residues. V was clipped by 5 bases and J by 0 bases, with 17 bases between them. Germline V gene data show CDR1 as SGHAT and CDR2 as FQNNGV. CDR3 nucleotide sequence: TGTGCCAGCAGCCCTCCCTTACCCCCGAGCTCCTACAATGAGCAGTTCTTC. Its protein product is CASSPPLPPSSYNEQFF.

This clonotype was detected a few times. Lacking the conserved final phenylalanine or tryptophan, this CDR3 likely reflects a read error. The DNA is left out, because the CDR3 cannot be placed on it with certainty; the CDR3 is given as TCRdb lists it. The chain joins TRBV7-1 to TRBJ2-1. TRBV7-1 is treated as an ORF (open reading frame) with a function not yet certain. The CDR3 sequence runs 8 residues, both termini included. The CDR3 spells CAQQLIEN.

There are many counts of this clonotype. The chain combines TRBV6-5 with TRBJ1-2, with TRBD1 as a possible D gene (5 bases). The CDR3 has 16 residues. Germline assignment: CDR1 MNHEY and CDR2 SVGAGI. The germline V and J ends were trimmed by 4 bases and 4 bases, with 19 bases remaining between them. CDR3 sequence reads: CASSFSPSAGTYGYTF. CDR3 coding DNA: TGTGCCAGCAGTTTTTCCCCCTCGGCGGGGACCTATGGCTACACCTTC.

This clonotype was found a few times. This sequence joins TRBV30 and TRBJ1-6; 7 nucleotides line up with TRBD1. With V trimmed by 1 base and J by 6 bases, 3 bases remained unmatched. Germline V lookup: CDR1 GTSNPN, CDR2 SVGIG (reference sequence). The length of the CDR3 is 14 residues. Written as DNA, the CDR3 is TGTGCCTGGAGTGCGGGACAGTCTAATTCACCCCTCCACTTT. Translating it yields CAWSAGQSNSPLHF.

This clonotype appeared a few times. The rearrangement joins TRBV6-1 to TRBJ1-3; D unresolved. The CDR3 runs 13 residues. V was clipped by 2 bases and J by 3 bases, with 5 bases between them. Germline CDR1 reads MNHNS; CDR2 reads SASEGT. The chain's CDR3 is CASSEQIGNTIYF. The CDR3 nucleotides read TGTGCCAGCAGTGAACAGATTGGAAACACCATATATTTT.

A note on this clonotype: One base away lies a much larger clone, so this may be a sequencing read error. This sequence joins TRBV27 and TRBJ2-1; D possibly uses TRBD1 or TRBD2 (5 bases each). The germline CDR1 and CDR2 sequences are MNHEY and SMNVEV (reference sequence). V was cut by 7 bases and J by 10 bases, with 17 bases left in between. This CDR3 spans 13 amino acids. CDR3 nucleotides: TGTGCCAGCAAACCGGCAGGGAGAGCCGAGCAGTTCTTC. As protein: CASKPAGRAEQFF.

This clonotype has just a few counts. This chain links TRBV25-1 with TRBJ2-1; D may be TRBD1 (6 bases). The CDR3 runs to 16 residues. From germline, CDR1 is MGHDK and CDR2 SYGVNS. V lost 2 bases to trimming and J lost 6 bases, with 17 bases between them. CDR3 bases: TGTGCCAGCAGTGAACGGACAGAACCGGTAGGCAATGAGCAGTTCTTC. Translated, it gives CASSERTEPVGNEQFF.

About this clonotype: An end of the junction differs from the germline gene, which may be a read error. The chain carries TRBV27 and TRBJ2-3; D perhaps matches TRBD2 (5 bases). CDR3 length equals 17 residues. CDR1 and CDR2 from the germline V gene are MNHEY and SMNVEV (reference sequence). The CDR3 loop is CASSLVDGRGRKDTQYF. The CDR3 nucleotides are TGTGCCAGCAGTTTGGTGGACGGGCGCGGGCGCAAAGATACGCAGTATTTC.

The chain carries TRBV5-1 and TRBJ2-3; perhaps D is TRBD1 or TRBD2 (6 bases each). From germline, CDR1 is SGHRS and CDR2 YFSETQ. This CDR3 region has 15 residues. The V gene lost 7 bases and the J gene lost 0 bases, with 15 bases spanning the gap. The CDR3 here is CASHEGGLSTDTQYF. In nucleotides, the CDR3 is TGCGCCAGCCACGAGGGGGGACTCAGCACAGATACGCAGTATTTT.

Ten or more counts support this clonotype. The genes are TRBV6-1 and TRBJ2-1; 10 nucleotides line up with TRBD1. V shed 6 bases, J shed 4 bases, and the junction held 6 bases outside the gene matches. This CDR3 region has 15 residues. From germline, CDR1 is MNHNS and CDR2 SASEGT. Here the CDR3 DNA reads TGTGCCAGCAGCAAGGACAGGGGGTTGTACAATGAGCAGTTCTTC. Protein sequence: CASSKDRGLYNEQFF.